This T cell receptor beta chain was identified in a study of T cell responses to AZD1222 COVID-19 vaccine. The overall study: Analyses pooled second doses at about 4 or about 12 weeks.

Study conclusions and caveats: There were vaccine-associated CD4 TCRs across spike, dominant at 160-218 and 743-854. Clonal diversity was possibly underestimated, and white British individuals and females predominated among donors.

Data came from immunoSEQ multiplex PCR; TCRdb stores just in-frame clones and leaves some out. The sample carries approximately 180,000 clones, about nine tenths recorded once. The CDR3 sequence is 14 residues long. Deletions cut 2 bases from V and 5 bases from J, with 16 bases between. Germline CDR1 reads GTSNPN; CDR2 reads SVGIG (reference sequence). Comment on this clone: The antigen is unknown.

This clonotype was obtained from an adult in good health. The gene calls are TRBV30 and TRBJ2-7, with D unresolved. The specimen was peripheral blood, collected on day 0 of AZD1222 vaccination. CDR3 sequence: CAWSMVGFVHEQYF. CDR3 DNA sequence: TGTGCCTGGAGTATGGTGGGATTCGTCCACGAGCAGTACTTC. The full variable domain, with the rest looked up from reference TRBV30 and TRBJ2-7, is SQTIHQWPATLVQPVGSPLSLECTVEGTSNPNLYWYRQAAGRGLQLLFYSVGIGQISSEVPQNLSASRPQDRQFILSSKKLLLSDSGFYLCAWSMVGFVHEQYFGPGTRLTVT.